This TCR beta chain is drawn from a study of T cell clonality in common variable immunodeficiency. This clone was detected a few times. Antigen: not known. The read finishes 3 residues shy of the CDR3 end, and the germline J gene is used to complete it. Clones were read by immunoSEQ multiplex PCR, and TCRdb kept only the in-frame ones, dropping some. There are roughly 5,000 clones in the sample, none observed a single time. Germline CDR1 is SEHNR and CDR2 is FQNEAQ (reference sequence). V was trimmed by 3 bases and J by 5 bases, leaving 13 bases between them. The CDR3 loop spans 15 amino acids. The study's findings and limits: Compared with healthy controls, CVID subjects showed increased TCRbeta clonality, mostly in about a third. Reportedly, TCR beta sequences from common variable immunodeficiency showed fewer deletions and N-nucleotide insertions.

The V gene is TRBV7-9, the J gene TRBJ2-2, with D perhaps TRBD2 (6 bases). Material for sequencing was peripheral blood mononuclear cells. The source of this sequence is a human donor with common variable immunodeficiency. The CDR3 sequence is CASSFRRVVTGELFF. Incomplete CDR3 DNA: TGTGCCAGCAGCTTTAGGAGGGTCGTAACCGGGGAG.